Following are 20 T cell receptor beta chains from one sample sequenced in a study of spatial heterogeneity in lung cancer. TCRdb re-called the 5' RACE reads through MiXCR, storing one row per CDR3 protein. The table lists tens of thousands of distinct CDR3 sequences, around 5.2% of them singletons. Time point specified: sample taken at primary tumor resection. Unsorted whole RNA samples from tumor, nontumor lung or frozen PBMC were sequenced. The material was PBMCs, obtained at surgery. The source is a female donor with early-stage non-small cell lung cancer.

The CDR3 DNA is TGTGCCAGCAGCGTCACCTGGGGCGGGGGATACGAGCAGTACTTC. It codes for CASSVTWGGGYEQYF. This chain connects TRBV9 to TRBJ2-7; 7 nucleotides match TRBD2. The CDR3 is 15 residues long. Germline lookup yields CDR1 SGDLS and CDR2 YYNGEE. J gave up 4 bases and V 2 bases, and 9 bases lay outside the gene matches. Together with reference TRBV9 and TRBJ2-7, the CDR3 gives the full variable domain: DSGVTQTPKHLITATGQRVTLRCSPRSGDLSVYWYQQSLDQGLQFLIQYYNGEERAKGNILERFSAQQFPDLHSELNLSSLELGDSALYFCASSVTWGGGYEQYFGPGTRLTVT.

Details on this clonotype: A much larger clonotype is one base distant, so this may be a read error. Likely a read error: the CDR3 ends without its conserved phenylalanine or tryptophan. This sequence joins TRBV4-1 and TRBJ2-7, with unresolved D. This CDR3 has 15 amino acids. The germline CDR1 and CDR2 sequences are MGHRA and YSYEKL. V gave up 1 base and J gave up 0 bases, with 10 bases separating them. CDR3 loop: CASSQGAESSYEQYY. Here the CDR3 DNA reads TGCGCCAGCAGCCAAGGTGCCGAGAGCTCCTACGAGCAGTACTAC.

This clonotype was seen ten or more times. The CDR3, as DNA: TGTGCCAGCAGCTTAGGTAGTCGGCGGACAGATACGCAGTATTTT. Protein product: CASSLGSRRTDTQYF. The chain employs TRBV7-2 and TRBJ2-3; D gene unclear. V lost 1 base and J lost 3, with 11 bases in between. There are 15 residues in the CDR3. Germline CDR1 reads SGHTA; CDR2 reads FQGNSA. The full variable domain, completed using reference TRBV7-2 and TRBJ2-3, is GAGVSQSPSNKVTEKGKDVELRCDPISGHTALYWYRQSLGQGLEFLIYFQGNSAPDKSGLPSDRFSAERTGGSVSTLTIQRTQQEDSAVYLCASSLGSRRTDTQYFGPGTRLTVL.

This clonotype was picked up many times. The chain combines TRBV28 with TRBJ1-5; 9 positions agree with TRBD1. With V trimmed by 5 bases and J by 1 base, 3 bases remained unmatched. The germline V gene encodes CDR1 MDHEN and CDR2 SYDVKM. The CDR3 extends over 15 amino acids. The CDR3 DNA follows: TGTGCCAGCAGTCTGGACAGGGGAAGCAATCAGCCCCAGCATTTT. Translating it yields CASSLDRGSNQPQHF.

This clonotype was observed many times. The CDR3 region is CAISESGTGRETQYF. The CDR3 DNA reads TGTGCCATCAGTGAGTCGGGGACAGGCCGGGAGACCCAGTACTTC. The chain couples TRBV10-3 to TRBJ2-5; 8 nucleotides line up with TRBD1. Trimming cost V 0 bases and J 5 bases; bases outside gene matches: 5. This CDR3 has 15 residues. Germline V lookup: CDR1 ENHRY, CDR2 SYGVKD.

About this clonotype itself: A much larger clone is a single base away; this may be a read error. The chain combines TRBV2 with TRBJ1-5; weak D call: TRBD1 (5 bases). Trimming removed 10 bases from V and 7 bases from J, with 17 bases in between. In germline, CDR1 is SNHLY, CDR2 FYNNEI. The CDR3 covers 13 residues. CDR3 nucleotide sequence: TGTGCCATCACAAAGGGACTGAGGCAGCCCCAGCATTTT. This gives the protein CAITKGLRQPQHF.

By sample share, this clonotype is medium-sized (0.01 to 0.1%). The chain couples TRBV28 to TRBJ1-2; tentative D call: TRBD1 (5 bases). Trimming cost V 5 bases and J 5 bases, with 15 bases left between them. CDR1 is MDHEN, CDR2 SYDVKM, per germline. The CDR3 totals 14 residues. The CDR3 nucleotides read TGTGCCAGCAGTCCATCCCAGGGTATTTATGGCTACACCTTC. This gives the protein CASSPSQGIYGYTF.

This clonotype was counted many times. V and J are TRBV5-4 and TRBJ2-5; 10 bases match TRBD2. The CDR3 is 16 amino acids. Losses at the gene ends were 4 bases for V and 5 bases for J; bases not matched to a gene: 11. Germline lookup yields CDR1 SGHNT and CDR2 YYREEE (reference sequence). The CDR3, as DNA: TGTGCCAGCAGCCTCCCCCTAGCGGGGGCCAAGGAGACCCAGTACTTC. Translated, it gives CASSLPLAGAKETQYF.

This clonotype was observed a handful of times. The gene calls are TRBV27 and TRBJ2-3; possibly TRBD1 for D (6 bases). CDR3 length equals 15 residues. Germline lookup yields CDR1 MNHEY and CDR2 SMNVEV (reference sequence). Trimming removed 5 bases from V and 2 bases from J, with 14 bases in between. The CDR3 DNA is TGTGCCAGCAGTCGGCTTATGGGGGCCACAGATACGCAGTATTTT. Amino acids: CASSRLMGATDTQYF.

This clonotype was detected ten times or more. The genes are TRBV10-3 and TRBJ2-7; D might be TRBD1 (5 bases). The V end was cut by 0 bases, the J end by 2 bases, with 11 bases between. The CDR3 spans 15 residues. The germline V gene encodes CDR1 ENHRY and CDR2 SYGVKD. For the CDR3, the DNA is TGTGCCATCAGTGAGTCGGGGCAGGGCCCCTACGAGCAGTACTTC. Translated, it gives CAISESGQGPYEQYF.

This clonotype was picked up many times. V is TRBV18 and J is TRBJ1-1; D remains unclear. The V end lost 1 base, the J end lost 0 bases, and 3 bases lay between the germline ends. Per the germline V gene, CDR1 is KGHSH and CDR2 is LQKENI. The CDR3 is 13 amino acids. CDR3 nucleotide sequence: TGTGCCAGCTCACCACGGGTGAACACTGAAGCTTTCTTT. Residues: CASSPRVNTEAFF.

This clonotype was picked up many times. The CDR3 sequence: CSASGTTHSYEQYF. As DNA, the CDR3 is TGCAGTGCTAGTGGCACCACACATTCCTACGAGCAGTACTTC. The chain carries TRBV20-1 and TRBJ2-7; D gene uncertain. The CDR3 is 14 amino acids. V gave up 3 bases and J gave up 1 base, with 13 bases separating them. CDR1 is DFQATT, CDR2 SNEGSKA, per germline (reference sequence).

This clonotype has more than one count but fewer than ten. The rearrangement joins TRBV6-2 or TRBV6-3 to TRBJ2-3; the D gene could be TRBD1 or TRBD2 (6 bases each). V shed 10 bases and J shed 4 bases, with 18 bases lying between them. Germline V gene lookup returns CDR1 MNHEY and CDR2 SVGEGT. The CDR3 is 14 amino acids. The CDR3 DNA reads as TGTGCCACATCGGAGGGGGGCACAGCAGATACGCAGTATTTT. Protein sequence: CATSEGGTADTQYF.

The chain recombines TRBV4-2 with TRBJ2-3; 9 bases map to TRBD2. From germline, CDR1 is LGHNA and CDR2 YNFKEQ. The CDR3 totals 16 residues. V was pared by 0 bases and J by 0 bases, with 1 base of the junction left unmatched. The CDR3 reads CASSQDLAGSTDTQYF. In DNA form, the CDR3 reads TGTGCCAGCAGCCAAGATCTAGCGGGGAGCACAGATACGCAGTATTTT.

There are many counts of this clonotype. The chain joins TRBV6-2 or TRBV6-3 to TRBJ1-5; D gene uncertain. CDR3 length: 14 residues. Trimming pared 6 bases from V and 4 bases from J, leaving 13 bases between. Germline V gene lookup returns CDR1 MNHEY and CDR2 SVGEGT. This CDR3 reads CASSPGSVNQPQHF. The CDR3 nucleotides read TGTGCCAGCAGCCCCGGATCGGTGAATCAGCCCCAGCATTTT.

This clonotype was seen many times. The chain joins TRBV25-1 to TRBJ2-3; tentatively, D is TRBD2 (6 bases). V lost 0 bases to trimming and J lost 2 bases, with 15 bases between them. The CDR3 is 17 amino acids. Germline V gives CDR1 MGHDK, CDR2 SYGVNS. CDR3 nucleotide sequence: TGTGCCAGCAGTGAATATAAGAGCGCGGGAACCACAGATACGCAGTATTTT. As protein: CASSEYKSAGTTDTQYF.

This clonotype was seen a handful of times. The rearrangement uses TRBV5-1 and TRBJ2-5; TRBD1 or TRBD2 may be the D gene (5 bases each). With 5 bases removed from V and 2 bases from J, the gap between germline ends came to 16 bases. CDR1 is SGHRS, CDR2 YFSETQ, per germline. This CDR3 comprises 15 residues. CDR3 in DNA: TGCGCCAGCAGGGCCTCCCCGGGGCATCAAGAGACCCAGTACTTC. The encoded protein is CASRASPGHQETQYF.

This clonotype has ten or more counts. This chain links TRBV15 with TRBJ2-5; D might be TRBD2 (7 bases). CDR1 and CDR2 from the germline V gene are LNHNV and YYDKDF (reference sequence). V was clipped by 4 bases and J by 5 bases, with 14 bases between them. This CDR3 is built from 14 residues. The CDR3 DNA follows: TGTGCCACCAGCACTCCCGGGGGGCCGGAGACCCAGTACTTC. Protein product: CATSTPGGPETQYF.

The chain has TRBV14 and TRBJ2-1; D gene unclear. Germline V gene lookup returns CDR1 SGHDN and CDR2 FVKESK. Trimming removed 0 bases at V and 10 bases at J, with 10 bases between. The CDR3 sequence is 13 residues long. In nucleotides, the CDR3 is TGTGCCAGCAGCCAAGATTTAGGTGGCGAGCAGTTCTTC. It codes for CASSQDLGGEQFF.

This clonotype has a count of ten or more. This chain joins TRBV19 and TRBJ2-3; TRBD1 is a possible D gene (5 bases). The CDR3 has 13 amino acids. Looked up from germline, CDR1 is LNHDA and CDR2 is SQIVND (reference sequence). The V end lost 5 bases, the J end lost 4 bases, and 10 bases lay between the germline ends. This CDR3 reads CASSQGVPDTQYF. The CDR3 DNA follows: TGTGCCAGTAGTCAAGGGGTCCCAGATACGCAGTATTTT.